This TCR beta chain was identified in a study of blood T cells in healthy people across ages. General study results and limits: Diversity was estimated from one million T cells, and these estimates were considered underestimates. The percentage of naive T cells correlated strongly with TCR beta diversity.

Trimming left V 6 bases short and J 3 bases short, with 15 bases between. The CDR3 is 14 residues long. The germline V gene has CDR1 MNHEY and CDR2 SMNVEV (reference sequence). About this clonotype: Its cognate antigen is unknown.

Primers used in a second PCR of roughly 6 to 11 cycles were a sample-barcoded 5' primer and a J-beta primer mix. Each CDR3 protein gets one entry after TCRdb re-called the 5' RACE reads with MiXCR. The sample has 870,000 or so distinct CDR3 sequences; about 28% are singletons. The clonotype originates from a woman of 80 years or more in good health. V usage is TRBV27 and J usage is TRBJ2-7, with a tentative D call TRBD1 (6 bases). Sequencing input: blood. The CDR3 DNA follows: TGTGCCAGCAGGCCCCGACAGGTTTACTACGAGCAGTACTTC. This translates into CASRPRQVYYEQYF.